These 3 T cell receptor beta chains share one sample of origin, sequenced in a study of T cell changes during pregnancy in multiple sclerosis. Libraries were prepared by immunoSEQ multiplex PCR; TCRdb keeps only in-frame clonotypes and omits some of them. The table lists tens of thousands of clones, more than 90% of them singletons. The sequencing here drew on CD8+ T cells from peripheral blood mononuclear cells, taken after pregnancy. The receptors stem from a female donor with multiple sclerosis, enrolled in a pregnancy study.

This rearrangement joins TRBV6-1 to TRBJ1-5, with D tentatively TRBD1 (5 bases). Germline CDR1 is MNHNS and CDR2 is SASEGT. V gave up 0 bases and J gave up 6 bases, with 12 bases separating them. This CDR3 is built from 15 residues. The CDR3 protein is CASSEARGGVQPQHF. The CDR3 DNA is TGTGCCAGCAGTGAAGCGCGGGGGGGGGTTCAGCCCCAGCATTTT.

This clone showed up just once. V usage is TRBV28 and J usage is TRBJ1-4, with 10 positions matching TRBD1. Germline lookup yields CDR1 MDHEN and CDR2 SYDVKM. V gave up 4 bases and J gave up 6 bases; unmatched junction bases: 5. This CDR3 region has 15 residues. This CDR3 reads CASSSGQGVDEKLFF. The CDR3, as DNA: TGTGCCAGCAGTTCCGGACAGGGGGTAGATGAAAAACTGTTTTTT.

In DNA form, the CDR3 reads TGTGCCAGCAGCTTGGAGTGGGACTTGGGGAACACCGGGGAGCTGTTTTTT. Amino acids: CASSLEWDLGNTGELFF. The chain has TRBV5-4 and TRBJ2-2; TRBD2 might be the D (6 bases). Germline-derived CDR1 and CDR2 are SGHNT and YYREEE (reference sequence). V was clipped by 0 bases and J by 1 base, with 13 bases between them. CDR3 length: 17 residues.